Below, 12 T cell receptor beta chains from the same sample are listed, as sequenced in a study of T-cell reconstitution after alpha-beta-depleted transplantation in children. The library targeted TCRbeta and was prepared with unique molecular identifiers. TCRdb reanalysed the PCR reads using MiXCR and keeps one entry per CDR3 protein. The sample records almost 500,000 distinct CDR3 sequences, 10% to 13% being singletons. The specimen was PBMCs, collected before TCRalphabeta/CD19-depleted stem cell transplant. Every receptor here comes from a child aged 2 to 15 with inherited bone marrow failure, due to receive a stem cell transplant.

This clonotype has at least ten counts. In nucleotides, the CDR3 is TGCGCCAGCAGCCTAATCTTTACCGGGACTAGCGGGCCCCTCCGGACCGATGAGCAGTTCTTC. Encoded protein: CASSLIFTGTSGPLRTDEQFF. The chain has TRBV4-1 and TRBJ2-1, with 12 bases identical to TRBD2. Losses at the gene ends were 4 bases for V and 8 bases for J; bases not matched to a gene: 24. Germline CDR1 and CDR2: MGHRA and YSYEKL. The CDR3 contains 21 residues.

There are a few counts of this clonotype. The chain joins TRBV7-8 to TRBJ2-7, with D perhaps TRBD1 or TRBD2 (5 bases each). Germline lookup yields CDR1 SGHVS and CDR2 FQNEAQ. The V end was cut by 7 bases, the J end by 6 bases, with 13 bases between. The CDR3 loop spans 12 amino acids. The DNA for the CDR3 is TGTGCCAGCACCACCCAGAGGGGCGAGCAGTACTTC. Amino acid sequence: CASTTQRGEQYF.

This clonotype was counted only a few times. Here the CDR3 DNA reads TGTGCCAGCTCGCCCAAAGATCGAGCGGGAGTGTTTAATGAGCAGTTCTTC. Translating gives CASSPKDRAGVFNEQFF. The V gene is TRBV18, the J gene TRBJ2-1; 8 nucleotides align to TRBD2. The V segment lost 6 bases and the J segment 7 bases; nucleotides outside the gene matches: 17. In germline, CDR1 is KGHSH, CDR2 LQKENI. The CDR3 contains 17 residues.

This clonotype was detected many times. The J gene is TRBJ2-4, the V gene TRBV29-1; D gene unclear. The CDR3 covers 10 residues. CDR1 SQVTM and CDR2 ANQGSEA come from the germline V gene. Trimming removed 5 bases from V and 7 bases from J, with 6 bases in between. CDR3 bases: TGCAGCGTTTTAGAGAACATTCAGTACTTC. Amino acid sequence: CSVLENIQYF.

This clonotype was seen repeatedly, ten times or more. The chain carries TRBV5-6 and TRBJ1-1; D not certain. The germline gives CDR1 SGHDT, CDR2 YYEEEE. The germline V and J ends were trimmed by 5 bases and 0 bases, with 11 bases remaining between them. The CDR3 totals 14 residues. The CDR3 protein is CASRNSPMNTEAFF. Written as DNA, the CDR3 is TGTGCCAGCAGGAACAGCCCAATGAACACTGAAGCTTTCTTT. Filled out from reference TRBV5-6 and TRBJ1-1, the complete variable domain reads DAGVTQSPTHLIKTRGQQVTLRCSPKSGHDTVSWYQQALGQGPQFIFQYYEEEERQRGNFPDRFSGHQFPNYSSELNVNALLLGDSALYLCASRNSPMNTEAFFGQGTRLTVV.

The J gene is TRBJ2-7, the V gene TRBV27; the D is unclear. This CDR3 comprises 13 residues. Germline assignment: CDR1 MNHEY and CDR2 SMNVEV (reference sequence). The germline V and J ends were trimmed by 6 bases and 4 bases, with 13 bases remaining between them. Written as DNA, the CDR3 is TGTGCCAGCAGCGGTATACGCGGATACGAGCAGTACTTC. This translates into CASSGIRGYEQYF.

This clonotype was recorded a few times. The V gene is TRBV19, the J gene TRBJ2-7; D gene unclear. Trimming left V 5 bases short and J 3 bases short, with 11 bases between. The CDR3 consists of 13 residues. The germline CDR1 and CDR2 sequences are LNHDA and SQIVND (reference sequence). CDR3 coding DNA: TGTGCCAGTAGTGTGGACGGAGTCTACGAGCAGTACTTC. Translated, it gives CASSVDGVYEQYF.

This clonotype was seen ten or more times. The rearrangement uses TRBV28 and TRBJ2-1; 7 bases are a match to TRBD2. With 5 bases clipped from V and 4 bases from J, the junction kept 11 bases outside the gene matches. The CDR3 has 16 amino acids. In germline, CDR1 is MDHEN, CDR2 SYDVKM. CDR3 region: CASSLSGFLPYNEQFF. Written as DNA, the CDR3 is TGTGCCAGCAGTCTTAGCGGGTTTCTACCTTACAATGAGCAGTTCTTC. Drawing the rest from reference TRBV28 and TRBJ2-1, the complete variable domain is DVKVTQSSRYLVKRTGEKVFLECVQDMDHENMFWYRQDPGLGLRLIYFSYDVKMKEKGDIPEGYSVSREKKERFSLILESASTNQTSMYLCASSLSGFLPYNEQFFGPGTRLTVL.

This clonotype was seen more than once but under ten times. V and J are TRBV7-9 and TRBJ2-7; D is tentatively TRBD1 or TRBD2 (5 bases each). V was cut by 5 bases and J by 7 bases, with 15 bases left in between. Germline CDR1 SEHNR, CDR2 FQNEAQ (reference sequence). This CDR3 has 13 amino acids. This CDR3 is CASSPPGPLEQYF. CDR3 DNA sequence: TGTGCCAGCAGCCCCCCGGGACCTCTGGAGCAGTACTTC. Using reference TRBV7-9 and TRBJ2-7 for the parts outside the CDR3, the full variable domain is DTGVSQNPRHKITKRGQNVTFRCDPISEHNRLYWYRQTLGQGPEFLTYFQNEAQLEKSRLLSDRFSAERPKGSFSTLEIQRTEQGDSAMYLCASSPPGPLEQYFGPGTRLTVT.

This clonotype was observed many times. The CDR3 DNA reads TGTGCCAGCAGTTTGGGGGGGGCAACTGAAGCTTTCTTT. This gives the protein CASSLGGATEAFF. This chain connects TRBV27 to TRBJ1-1; a possible D gene is TRBD1 (6 bases). Trimming removed 3 bases at V and 5 bases at J, with 10 bases between. CDR1 and CDR2 from the germline V gene are MNHEY and SMNVEV (reference sequence). There are 13 residues in the CDR3.

At least ten counts were recorded for this clonotype. V gene TRBV29-1 combines with J gene TRBJ1-5; perhaps TRBD1 as D (5 bases). The CDR3 spans 12 residues. V was clipped by 4 bases and J by 7 bases, with 11 bases between them. Germline V CDR1 and CDR2: SQVTM, ANQGSEA. Written as DNA, the CDR3 is TGCAGCGTTGGGGCAGGGCCACAGCCCCAGCATTTT. Encoded protein: CSVGAGPQPQHF. Complete variable domain (other parts from reference TRBV29-1 and TRBJ1-5): SAVISQKPSRDICQRGTSLTIQCQVDSQVTMMFWYRQQPGQSLTLIATANQGSEATYESGFVIDKFPISRPNLTFSTLTVSNMSPEDSSIYLCSVGAGPQPQHFGDGTRLSIL.

This clonotype was recorded at least ten times. This chain connects TRBV6-5 to TRBJ1-1; D unclear. Germline CDR1 reads MNHEY; CDR2 reads SVGAGI. V lost 2 bases and J 2 bases, leaving 9 bases between the germline ends. The CDR3 sequence is 14 residues long. CDR3 DNA sequence: TGTGCCAGCAGTTACGGAGGTCACAACACTGAAGCTTTCTTT. Translating gives CASSYGGHNTEAFF.